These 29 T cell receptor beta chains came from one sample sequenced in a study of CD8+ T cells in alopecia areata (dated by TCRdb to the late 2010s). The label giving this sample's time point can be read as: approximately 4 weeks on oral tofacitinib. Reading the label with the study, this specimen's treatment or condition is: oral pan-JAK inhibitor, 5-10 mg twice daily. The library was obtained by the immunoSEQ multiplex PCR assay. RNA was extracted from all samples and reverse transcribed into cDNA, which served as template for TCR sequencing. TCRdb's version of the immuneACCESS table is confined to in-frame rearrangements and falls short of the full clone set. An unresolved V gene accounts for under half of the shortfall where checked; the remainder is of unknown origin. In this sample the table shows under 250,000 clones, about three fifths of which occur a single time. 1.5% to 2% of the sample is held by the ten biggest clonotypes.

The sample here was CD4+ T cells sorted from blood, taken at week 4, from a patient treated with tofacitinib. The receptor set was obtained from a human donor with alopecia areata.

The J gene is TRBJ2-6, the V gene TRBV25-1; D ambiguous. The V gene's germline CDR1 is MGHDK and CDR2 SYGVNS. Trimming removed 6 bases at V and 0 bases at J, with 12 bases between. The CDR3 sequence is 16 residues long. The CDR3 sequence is CASRGYRHSGANVLTF. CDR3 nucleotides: TGTGCCAGCAGAGGCTACCGCCACTCTGGGGCCAACGTCCTGACTTTC.

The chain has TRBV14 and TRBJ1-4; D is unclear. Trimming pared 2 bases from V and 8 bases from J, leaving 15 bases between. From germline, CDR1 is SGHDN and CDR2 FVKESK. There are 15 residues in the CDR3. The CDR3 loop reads CASSQNRAAGEKLFF. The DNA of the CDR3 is TGTGCCAGCAGCCAAAACCGGGCCGCGGGGGAAAAACTGTTTTTT.

CDR3 DNA sequence: TGTGCCAGCAGCCAAGATCGACGGGGAGGAGCTTTCTTT. Translation gives CASSQDRRGGAFF. This chain connects TRBV14 to TRBJ1-1; no clear D. With 0 bases removed from V and 10 bases from J, the gap between germline ends came to 12 bases. This CDR3 is built from 13 residues. CDR1 is SGHDN, CDR2 FVKESK, per germline.

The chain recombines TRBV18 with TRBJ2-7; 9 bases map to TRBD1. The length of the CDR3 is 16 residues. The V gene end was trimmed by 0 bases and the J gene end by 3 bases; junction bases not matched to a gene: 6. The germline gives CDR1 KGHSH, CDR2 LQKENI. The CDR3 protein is CASSPPDRGGGYEQYF. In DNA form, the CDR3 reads TGTGCCAGCTCACCACCGGACAGGGGAGGGGGCTACGAGCAGTACTTC.

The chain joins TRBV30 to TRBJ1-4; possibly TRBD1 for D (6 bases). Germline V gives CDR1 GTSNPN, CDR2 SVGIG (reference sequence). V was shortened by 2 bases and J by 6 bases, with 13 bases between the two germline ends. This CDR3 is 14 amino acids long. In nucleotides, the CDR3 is TGTGCCTGGAGTCCCCCAGGGGTGGATGAAAAACTGTTTTTT. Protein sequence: CAWSPPGVDEKLFF.

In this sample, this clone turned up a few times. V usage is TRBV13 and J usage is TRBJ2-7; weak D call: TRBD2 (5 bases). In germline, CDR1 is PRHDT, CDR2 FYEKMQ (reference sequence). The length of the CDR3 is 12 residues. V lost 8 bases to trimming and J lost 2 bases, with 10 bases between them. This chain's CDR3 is CASGTRAYEQYF. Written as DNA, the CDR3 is TGTGCCAGCGGAACTAGGGCCTACGAGCAGTACTTC.

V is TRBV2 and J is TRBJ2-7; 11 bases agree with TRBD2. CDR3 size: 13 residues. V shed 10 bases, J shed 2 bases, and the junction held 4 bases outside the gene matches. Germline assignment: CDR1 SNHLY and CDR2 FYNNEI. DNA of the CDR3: TGTGCCACGGGACTAGCGGCTGCCTACGAGCAGTACTTC. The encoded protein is CATGLAAAYEQYF.

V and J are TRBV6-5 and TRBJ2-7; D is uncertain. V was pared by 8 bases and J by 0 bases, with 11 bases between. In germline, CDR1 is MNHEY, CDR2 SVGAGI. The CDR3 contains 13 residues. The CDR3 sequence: CASGDFSSYEQYF. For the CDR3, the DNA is TGTGCCAGCGGTGACTTTAGCTCCTACGAGCAGTACTTC.

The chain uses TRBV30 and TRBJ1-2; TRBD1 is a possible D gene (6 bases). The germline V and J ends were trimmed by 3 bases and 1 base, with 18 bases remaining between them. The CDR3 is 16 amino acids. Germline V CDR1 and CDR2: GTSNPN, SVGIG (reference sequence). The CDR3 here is CAWRIIKQDSNYGYTF. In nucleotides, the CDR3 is TGTGCCTGGAGGATAATAAAACAGGACAGTAACTATGGCTACACCTTC.

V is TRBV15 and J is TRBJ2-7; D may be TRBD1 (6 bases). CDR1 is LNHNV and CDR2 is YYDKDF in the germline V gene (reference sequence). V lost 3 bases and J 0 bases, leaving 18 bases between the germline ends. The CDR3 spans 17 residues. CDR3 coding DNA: TGTGCCACCAGCAGGTGGGGGACAATCGGGCCCTCCTACGAGCAGTACTTC. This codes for CATSRWGTIGPSYEQYF.

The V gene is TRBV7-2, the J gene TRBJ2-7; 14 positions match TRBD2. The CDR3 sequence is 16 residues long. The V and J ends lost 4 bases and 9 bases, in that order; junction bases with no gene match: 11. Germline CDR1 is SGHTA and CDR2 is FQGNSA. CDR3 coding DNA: TGTGCCAGCAGCTCGCAGGTTGGGACTAGCGGGGGCACGCAGTACTTC. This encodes CASSSQVGTSGGTQYF.

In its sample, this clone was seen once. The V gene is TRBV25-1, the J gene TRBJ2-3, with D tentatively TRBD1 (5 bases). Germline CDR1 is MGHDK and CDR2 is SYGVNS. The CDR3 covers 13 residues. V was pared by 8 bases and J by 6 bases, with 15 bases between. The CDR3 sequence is CASSIDRLDTQYF. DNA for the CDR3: TGTGCCAGCTCTATTGACAGATTGGATACGCAGTATTTT.

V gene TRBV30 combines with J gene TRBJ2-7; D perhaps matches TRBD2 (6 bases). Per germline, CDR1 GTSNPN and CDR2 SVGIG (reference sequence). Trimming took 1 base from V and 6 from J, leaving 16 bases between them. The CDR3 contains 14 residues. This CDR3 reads CAWSARRAGSEQYF. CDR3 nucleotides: TGTGCCTGGAGTGCTCGACGCGCCGGGAGCGAGCAGTACTTC.

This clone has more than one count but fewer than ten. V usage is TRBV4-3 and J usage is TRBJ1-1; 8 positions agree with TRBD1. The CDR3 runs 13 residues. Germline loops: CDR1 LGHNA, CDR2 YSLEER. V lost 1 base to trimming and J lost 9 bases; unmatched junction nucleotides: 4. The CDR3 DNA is TGCGCCAGCAGCCAAGTTGGACAGGGCCAAGCTTTCTTT. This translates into CASSQVGQGQAFF.

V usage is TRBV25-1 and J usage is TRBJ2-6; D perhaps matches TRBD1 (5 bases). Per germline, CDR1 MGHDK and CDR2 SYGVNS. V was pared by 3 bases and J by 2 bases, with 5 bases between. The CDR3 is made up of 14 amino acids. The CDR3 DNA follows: TGTGCCAGCAGTGAGACAGCTGGGGCCAACGTCCTGACTTTC. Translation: CASSETAGANVLTF.

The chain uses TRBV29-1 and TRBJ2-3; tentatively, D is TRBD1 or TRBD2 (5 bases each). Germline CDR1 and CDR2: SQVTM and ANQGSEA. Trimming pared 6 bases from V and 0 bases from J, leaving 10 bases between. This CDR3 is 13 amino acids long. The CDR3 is CSVGTTSTDTQYF. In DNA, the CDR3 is TGCAGCGTAGGGACGACTAGCACAGATACGCAGTATTTT.

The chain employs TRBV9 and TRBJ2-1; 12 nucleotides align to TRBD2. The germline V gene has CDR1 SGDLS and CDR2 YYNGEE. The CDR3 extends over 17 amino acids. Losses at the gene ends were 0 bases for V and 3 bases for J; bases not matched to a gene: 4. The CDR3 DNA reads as TGTGCCAGCAGCGTAGAGCCGACTAGCGGGGGCTACAATGAGCAGTTCTTC. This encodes CASSVEPTSGGYNEQFF.

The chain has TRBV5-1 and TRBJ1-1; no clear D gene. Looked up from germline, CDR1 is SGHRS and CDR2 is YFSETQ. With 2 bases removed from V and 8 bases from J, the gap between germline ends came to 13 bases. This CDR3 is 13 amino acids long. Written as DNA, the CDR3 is TGCGCCAGCAGCTTAGGCTTGACAACGGAAGCTTTCTTT. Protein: CASSLGLTTEAFF.

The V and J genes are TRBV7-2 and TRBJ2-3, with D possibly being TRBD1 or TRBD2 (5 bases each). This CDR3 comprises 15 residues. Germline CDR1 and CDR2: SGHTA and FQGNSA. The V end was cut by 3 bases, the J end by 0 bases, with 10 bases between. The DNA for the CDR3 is TGTGCCAGCAGCTTCACGGGGCCTAGCACAGATACGCAGTATTTT. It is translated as CASSFTGPSTDTQYF.

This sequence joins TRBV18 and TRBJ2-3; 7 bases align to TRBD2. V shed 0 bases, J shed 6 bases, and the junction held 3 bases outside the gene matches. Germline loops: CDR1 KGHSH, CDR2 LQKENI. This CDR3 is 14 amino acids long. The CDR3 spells CASSPPGLGDTQYF. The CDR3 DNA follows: TGTGCCAGCTCACCACCCGGACTAGGGGATACGCAGTATTTT.

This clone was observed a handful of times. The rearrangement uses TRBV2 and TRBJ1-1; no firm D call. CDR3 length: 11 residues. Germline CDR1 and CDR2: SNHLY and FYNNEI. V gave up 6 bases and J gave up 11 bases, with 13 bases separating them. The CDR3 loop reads CASRYPTEAFF. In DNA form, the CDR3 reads TGTGCCAGCAGATATCCCACCGAGGCTTTCTTT.

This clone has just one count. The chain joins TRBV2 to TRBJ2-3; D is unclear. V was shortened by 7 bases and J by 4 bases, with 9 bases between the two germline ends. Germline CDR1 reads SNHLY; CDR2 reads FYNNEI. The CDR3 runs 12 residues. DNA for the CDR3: TGTGCCAGCACGCGTGAGGCAGATACGCAGTATTTT. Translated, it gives CASTREADTQYF.

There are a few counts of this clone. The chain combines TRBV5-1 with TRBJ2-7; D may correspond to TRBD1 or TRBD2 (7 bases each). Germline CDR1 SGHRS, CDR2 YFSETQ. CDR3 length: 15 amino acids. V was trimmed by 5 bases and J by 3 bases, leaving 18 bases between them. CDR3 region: CASRKRDSRVYEQYF. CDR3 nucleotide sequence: TGCGCCAGCAGAAAGCGGGACAGCAGGGTCTACGAGCAGTACTTC.

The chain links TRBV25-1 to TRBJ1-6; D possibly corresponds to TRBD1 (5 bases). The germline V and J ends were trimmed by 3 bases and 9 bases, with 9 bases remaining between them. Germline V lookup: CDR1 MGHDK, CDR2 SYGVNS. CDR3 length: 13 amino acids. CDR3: CASSEAGASPLHF. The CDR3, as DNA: TGTGCCAGCAGTGAGGCCGGGGCTTCACCCCTCCACTTT.

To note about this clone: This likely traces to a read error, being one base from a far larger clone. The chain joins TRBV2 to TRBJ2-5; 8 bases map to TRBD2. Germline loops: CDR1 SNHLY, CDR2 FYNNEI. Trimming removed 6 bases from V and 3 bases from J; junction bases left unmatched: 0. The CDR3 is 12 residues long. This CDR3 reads CASRRGEETQYF. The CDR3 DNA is TGTGCCAGCAGGCGGGGGGAAGAGACCCAGTACTTC.

Here the CDR3 DNA reads TGTGCCTGGAACAGACCGAATTACAATGAGCAGTTCTTC. It yields the protein CAWNRPNYNEQFF. The rearrangement uses TRBV30 and TRBJ2-1; D ambiguous. Germline CDR1 GTSNPN, CDR2 SVGIG (reference sequence). CDR3 length: 13 amino acids. Trimming removed 4 bases at V and 4 bases at J, with 11 bases between.

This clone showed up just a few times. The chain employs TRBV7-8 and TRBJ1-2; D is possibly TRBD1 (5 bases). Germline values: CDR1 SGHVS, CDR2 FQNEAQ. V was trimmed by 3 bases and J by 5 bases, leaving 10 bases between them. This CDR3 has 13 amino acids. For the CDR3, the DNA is TGTGCCAGCAGCTTGGAGGGGAATTATGGCTACACCTTC. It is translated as CASSLEGNYGYTF.

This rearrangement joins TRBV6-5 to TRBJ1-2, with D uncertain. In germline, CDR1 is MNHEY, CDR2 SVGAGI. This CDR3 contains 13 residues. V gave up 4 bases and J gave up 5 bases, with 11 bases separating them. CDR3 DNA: TGTGCCAGCAGTTCCCGACACGAGTATGGCTACACCTTC. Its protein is CASSSRHEYGYTF.

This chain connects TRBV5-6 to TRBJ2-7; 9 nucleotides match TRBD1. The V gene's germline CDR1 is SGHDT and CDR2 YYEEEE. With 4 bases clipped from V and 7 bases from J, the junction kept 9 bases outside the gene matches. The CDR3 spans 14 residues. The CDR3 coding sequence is TGTGCCAGCAGCCAGGACAGGGGCGGCGGGGAGCAGTACTTC. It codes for CASSQDRGGGEQYF.